This TCR beta chain was documented in a study of T cells in Graves' hyperthyroidism and ophthalmopathy. In this sample, this clonotype turned up many times. The CDR3 runs to 15 residues. Germline loops: CDR1 SGHAT, CDR2 FQNNGV. V lost 3 bases, J lost 4 bases, and 4 bases stayed unmatched. From RNA transcripts, TCR beta CDR3 regions were amplified. An initial round of RT-PCR targeting the TCR CDR3 relied on the HTBI primer set. TCRdb re-called the multiplex PCR reads with MiXCR, one entry per CDR3 protein. Found here are about 420,000 distinct CDR3 sequences, more than 15% of them singletons; the top ten hold roughly 15%.

The receptor was isolated from a woman aged 18-29 years with Graves' hyperthyroidism. The chain uses TRBV11-2 and TRBJ2-5; 11 bases match TRBD2. Sequencing input: blood. CDR3 amino acids: CASSFPTSGRETQYF. The CDR3 nucleotides read TGTGCCAGCAGCTTTCCTACTAGCGGGAGAGAGACCCAGTACTTC.